This paragraph reports one TCR beta chain. What it recognizes is unknown. The sample comes from a study of graft-versus-host responses after intestinal transplantation. The length of the CDR3 is 13 residues. Germline trimming cut 5 bases from V and 6 bases from J; bases unmatched to any gene: 4. CDR1 and CDR2 from the germline V gene are MNHEY and SVGAGI. Using immunoSEQ multiplex PCR, the repertoire was profiled, and TCRdb retains in-frame clones only, with some absent. This sample has about 39,000 clones, with roughly 96% found just once. The study, taken as a whole, reports: Analysis identified GvH clones in recipient marrow, with some appearing first in ileum or blood.

The rearrangement links TRBV6-5 to TRBJ2-5; the match to TRBD2 covers 9 bases. The sequence was obtained from a human donor who was the organ donor for an intestinal transplant. The input for sequencing was unstimulated CD8+ T cells sorted from spleen or lymph node cells, taken before transplant. CDR3 bases: TGTGCCAGCAGTATAGCGGGGGCGAAGACCCAGTACTTC. Translation gives CASSIAGAKTQYF.